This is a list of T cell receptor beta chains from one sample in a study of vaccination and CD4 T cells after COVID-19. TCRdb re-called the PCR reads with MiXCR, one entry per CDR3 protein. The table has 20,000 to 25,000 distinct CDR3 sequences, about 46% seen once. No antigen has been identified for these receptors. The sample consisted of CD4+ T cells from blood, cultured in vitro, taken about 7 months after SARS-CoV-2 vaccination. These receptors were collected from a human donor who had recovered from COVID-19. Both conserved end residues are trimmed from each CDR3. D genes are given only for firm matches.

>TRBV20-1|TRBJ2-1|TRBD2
SAVTSGGADNEQF
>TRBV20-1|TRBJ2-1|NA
SARLSQTGRNEQF
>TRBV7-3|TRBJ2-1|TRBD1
ASSPDRGNYNEQF
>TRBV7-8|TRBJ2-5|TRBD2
ASSSSGGRQETQY
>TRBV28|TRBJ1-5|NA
ASMVSNQPQH
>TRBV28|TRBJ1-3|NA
ASSRSGNTIY
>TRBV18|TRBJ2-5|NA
ASSLQETQY
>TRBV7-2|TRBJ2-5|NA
ASSLDPYGTQY
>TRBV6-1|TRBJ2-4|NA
ASSERSWNTKNIQY
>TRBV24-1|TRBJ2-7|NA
ATSDSRGSSYEQY
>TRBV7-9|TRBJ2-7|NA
ASSFRDSIEQY
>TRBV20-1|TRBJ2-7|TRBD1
SVVGQSSYEQY
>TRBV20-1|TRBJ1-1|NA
SGQHYRDTEAF
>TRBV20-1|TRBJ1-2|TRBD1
SASGAGGNYGYT
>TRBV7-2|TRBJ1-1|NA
ASSSQGFGAF
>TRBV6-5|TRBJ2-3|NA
ASSSSTDTQY
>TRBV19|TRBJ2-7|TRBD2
ASSGGTSASYEQY
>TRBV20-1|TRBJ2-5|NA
SAKDVGREETQY
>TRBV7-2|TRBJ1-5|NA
ASSIGGEGQPQH
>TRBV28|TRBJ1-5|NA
ASSPDRLEQPQH
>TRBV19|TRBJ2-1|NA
ASSPDGLRGNEQF
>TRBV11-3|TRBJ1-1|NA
ASSLVLTGAVNTEAF
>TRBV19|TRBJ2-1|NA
ASSPQPGAVGEQF
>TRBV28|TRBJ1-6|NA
ASSPLYVGYNSPLH
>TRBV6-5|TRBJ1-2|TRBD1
ASSYSSGGDYGYT
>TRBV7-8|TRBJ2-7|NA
ASSLAPPTGARWY
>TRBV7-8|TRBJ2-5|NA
ASSLLAWETQY
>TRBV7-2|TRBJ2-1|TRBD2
ASSLVGGGAWNEQF
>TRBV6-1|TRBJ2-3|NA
AIGGLRQADTQY
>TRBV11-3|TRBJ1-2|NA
ASSLGRSFYGYT
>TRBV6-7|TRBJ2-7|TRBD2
ASSRLADYPYEQY
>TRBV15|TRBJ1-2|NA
ATSLGRGGYT
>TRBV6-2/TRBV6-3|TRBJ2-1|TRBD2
ASRPSGRADEQF
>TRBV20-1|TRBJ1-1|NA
SARQQNTEAF
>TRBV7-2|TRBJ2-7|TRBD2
ASSLEGTSGAYEQY
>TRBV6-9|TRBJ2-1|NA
AIRDVYTGSGDEQF
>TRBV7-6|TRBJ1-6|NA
ASSLEGGTPDSPLH
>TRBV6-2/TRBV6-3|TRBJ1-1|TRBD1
ASSPRGHFEAF
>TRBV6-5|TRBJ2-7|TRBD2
ASSYSRPSGSSYEQY
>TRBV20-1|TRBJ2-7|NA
SAIIPSRSYEQY
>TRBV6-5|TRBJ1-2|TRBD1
ASSYSRTGTNYGYT
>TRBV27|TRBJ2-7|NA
ASSLYEQY
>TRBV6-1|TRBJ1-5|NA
ASSPRALSNQPQH
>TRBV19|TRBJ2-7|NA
ASSLAGTPNYEQY
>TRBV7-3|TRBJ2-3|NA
ASSSSMDSTDTQY
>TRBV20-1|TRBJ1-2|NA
SATETTSYGYT
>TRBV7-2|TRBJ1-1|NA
ASSLGTAYMNTEAF
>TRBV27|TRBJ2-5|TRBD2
ASSQFASGQETQY
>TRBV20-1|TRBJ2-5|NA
SARIAQQETQY
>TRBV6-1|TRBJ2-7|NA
AAEDSSSYEQY
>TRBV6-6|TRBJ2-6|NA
ASTLLPGRSGANVLT
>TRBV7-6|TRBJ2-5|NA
ASRRSGRGTQY
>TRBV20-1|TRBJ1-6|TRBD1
SARDSGQGGSPLH
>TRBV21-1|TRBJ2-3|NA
ASSKASGARGDTQY
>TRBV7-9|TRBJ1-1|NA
ASRRDRNTEAF
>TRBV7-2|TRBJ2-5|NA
ASSFGGGGETQY
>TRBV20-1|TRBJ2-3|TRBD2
SATTSGADTQY
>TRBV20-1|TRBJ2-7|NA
SARDLYGREQY
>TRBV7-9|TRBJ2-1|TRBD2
ASSRSGIDEQF